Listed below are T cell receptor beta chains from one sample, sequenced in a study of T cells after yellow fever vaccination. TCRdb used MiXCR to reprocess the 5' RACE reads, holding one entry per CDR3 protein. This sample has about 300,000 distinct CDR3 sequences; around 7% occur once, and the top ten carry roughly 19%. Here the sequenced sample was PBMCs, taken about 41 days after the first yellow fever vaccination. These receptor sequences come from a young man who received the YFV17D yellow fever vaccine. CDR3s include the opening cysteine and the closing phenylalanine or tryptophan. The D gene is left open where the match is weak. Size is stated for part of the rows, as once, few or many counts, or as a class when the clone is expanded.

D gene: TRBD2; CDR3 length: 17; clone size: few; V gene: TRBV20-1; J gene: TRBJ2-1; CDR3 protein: CSARDVSGGGAYNEQFF; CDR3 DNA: TGCAGTGCTAGAGATGTATCTGGCGGGGGGGCCTACAATGAGCAGTTCTTC
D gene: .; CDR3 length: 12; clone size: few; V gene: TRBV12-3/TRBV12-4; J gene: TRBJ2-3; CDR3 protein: CASSLGRATQYF; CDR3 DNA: TGTGCCAGCAGTTTAGGGAGGGCTACGCAGTATTTT
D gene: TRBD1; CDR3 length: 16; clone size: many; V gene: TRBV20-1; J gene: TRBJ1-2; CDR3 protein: CSARDRTTGGNYGYTF; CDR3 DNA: TGCAGTGCTAGAGATCGAACGACAGGGGGAAACTATGGCTACACCTTC
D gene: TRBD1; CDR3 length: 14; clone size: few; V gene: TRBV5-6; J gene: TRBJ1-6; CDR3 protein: CASRRGQGAVPLHF; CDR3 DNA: TGTGCCAGCAGGCGGGGACAGGGGGCAGTCCCCCTCCACTTT
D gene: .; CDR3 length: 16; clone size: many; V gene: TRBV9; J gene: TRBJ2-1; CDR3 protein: CASSVAGRSSYNEQFF; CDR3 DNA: TGTGCCAGCAGCGTAGCAGGACGGAGCTCCTACAATGAGCAGTTCTTC
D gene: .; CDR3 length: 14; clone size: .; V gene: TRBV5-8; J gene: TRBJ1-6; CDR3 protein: CASSLAVSNSPLHF; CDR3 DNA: TGTGCCAGCAGCTTGGCCGTCAGTAATTCACCCCTCCACTTT
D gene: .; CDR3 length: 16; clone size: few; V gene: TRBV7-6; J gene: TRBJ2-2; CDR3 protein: CASSPGLGANTGELFF; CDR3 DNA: TGTGCCAGCAGCCCGGGACTGGGGGCGAACACCGGGGAGCTGTTTTTT
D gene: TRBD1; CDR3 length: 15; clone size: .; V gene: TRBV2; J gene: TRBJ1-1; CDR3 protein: CASSPRTGGGTEAFF; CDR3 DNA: TGTGCCAGCAGCCCACGAACAGGGGGAGGCACTGAAGCTTTCTTT
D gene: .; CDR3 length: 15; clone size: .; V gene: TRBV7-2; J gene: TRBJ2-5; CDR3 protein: CASSLAGGRQETQYF; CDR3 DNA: TGTGCCAGCAGCTTAGCGGGGGGCAGGCAAGAGACCCAGTACTTC
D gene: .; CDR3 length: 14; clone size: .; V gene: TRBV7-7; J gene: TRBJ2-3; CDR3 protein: CASSLQLGGSTQYF; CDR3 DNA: TGTGCCAGCAGCTTACAACTAGGGGGATCAACGCAGTATTTT
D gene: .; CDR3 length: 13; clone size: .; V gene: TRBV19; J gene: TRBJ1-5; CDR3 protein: CASPSNRGQPQHF; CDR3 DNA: TGTGCCAGCCCTTCCAATCGCGGTCAGCCCCAGCATTTT
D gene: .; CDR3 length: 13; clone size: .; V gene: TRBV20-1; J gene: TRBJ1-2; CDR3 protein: CSARSGSSYGYTF; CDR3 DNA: TGCAGTGCTAGATCCGGGTCCTCCTATGGCTACACCTTC
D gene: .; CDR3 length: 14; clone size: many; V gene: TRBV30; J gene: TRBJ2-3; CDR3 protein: CAWSTWGTTDTQYF; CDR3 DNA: TGTGCCTGGAGTACATGGGGGACTACAGATACGCAGTATTTT
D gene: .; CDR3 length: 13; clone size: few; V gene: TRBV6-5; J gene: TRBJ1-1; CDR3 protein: CASSRQSNTEAFF; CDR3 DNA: TGTGCCAGCAGTCGACAGTCGAACACTGAAGCTTTCTTT
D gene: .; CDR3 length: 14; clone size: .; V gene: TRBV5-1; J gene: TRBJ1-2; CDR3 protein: CASSHGGELYGYTF; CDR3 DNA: TGCGCCAGCAGCCATGGCGGAGAGCTCTATGGCTACACCTTC
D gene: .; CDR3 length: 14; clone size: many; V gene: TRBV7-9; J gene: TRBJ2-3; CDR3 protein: CASSLEISTDTQYF; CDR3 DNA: TGTGCCAGCAGCTTGGAGATTAGCACAGATACGCAGTATTTT
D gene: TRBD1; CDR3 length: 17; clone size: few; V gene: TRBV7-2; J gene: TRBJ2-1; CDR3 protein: CASSLAGTGGRYNEQFF; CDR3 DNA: TGTGCCAGCAGCCTAGCCGGGACAGGGGGCCGATACAATGAGCAGTTCTTC
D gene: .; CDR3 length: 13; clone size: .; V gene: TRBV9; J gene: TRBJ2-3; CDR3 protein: CASSVDPTDTQYF; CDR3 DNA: TGTGCCAGCAGCGTAGACCCCACAGATACGCAGTATTTT
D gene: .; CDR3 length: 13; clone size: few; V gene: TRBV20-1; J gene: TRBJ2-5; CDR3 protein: CSGYRGAEETQYF; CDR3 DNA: TGCAGCGGATATCGGGGGGCAGAAGAGACCCAGTACTTC
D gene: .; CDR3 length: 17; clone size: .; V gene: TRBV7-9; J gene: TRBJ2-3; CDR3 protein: CASSSGRGALTYDTQYF; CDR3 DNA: TGTGCCAGCAGCTCAGGTCGGGGGGCCCTAACATACGATACGCAGTATTTT
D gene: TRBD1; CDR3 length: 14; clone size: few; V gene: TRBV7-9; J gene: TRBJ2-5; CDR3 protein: CASSGQAVQETQYF; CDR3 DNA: TGTGCCAGCAGCGGACAGGCCGTCCAAGAGACCCAGTACTTC
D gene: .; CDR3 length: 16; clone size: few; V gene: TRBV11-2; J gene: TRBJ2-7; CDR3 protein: CASSLATVLRTYEQYF; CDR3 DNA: TGTGCCAGCAGCTTAGCTACCGTCTTGCGGACCTACGAGCAGTACTTC
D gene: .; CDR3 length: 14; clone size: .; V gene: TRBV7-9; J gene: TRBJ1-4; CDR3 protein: CASSSSAGTRKLFF; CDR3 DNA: TGTGCCAGCAGCTCCTCTGCCGGGACGCGAAAACTGTTTTTT
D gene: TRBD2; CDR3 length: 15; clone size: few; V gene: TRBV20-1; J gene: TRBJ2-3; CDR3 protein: CSAKGLAGEEDTQYF; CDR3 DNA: TGCAGTGCTAAGGGACTAGCGGGGGAGGAAGATACGCAGTATTTT
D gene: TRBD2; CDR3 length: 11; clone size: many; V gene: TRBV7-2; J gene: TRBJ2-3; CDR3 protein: CASTAAGTQYF; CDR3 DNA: TGTGCCAGCACGGCAGCGGGGACGCAGTATTTT
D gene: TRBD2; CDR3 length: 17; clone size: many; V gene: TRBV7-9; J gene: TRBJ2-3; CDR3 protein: CASSFTRLAGSTDTQYF; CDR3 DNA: TGTGCCAGCAGCTTCACCCGACTAGCGGGAAGCACAGATACGCAGTATTTT
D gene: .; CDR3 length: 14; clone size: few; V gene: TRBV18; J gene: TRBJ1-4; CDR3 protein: CASSPADISEKLFF; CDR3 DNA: TGTGCCAGCTCACCGGCGGACATATCAGAAAAACTGTTTTTT
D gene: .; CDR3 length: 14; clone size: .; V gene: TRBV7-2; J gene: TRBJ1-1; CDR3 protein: CASSPRRVNTEAFF; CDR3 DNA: TGTGCCAGCAGCCCCCGGCGGGTCAACACTGAAGCTTTCTTT
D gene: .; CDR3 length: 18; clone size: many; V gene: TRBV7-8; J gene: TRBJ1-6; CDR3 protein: CASSNPITESSYNSPLHF; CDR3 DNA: TGTGCCAGCAGCAATCCCATTACCGAGAGCTCCTATAATTCACCCCTCCACTTT
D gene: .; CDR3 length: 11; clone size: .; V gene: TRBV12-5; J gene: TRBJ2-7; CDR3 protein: CASGDGYEQYF; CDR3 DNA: TGTGCTAGTGGTGATGGATACGAGCAGTACTTC
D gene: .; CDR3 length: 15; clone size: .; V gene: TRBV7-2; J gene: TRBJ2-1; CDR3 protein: CASSFLGGSYNEQFF; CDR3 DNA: TGTGCCAGCAGCTTTCTGGGGGGTTCCTACAATGAGCAGTTCTTC
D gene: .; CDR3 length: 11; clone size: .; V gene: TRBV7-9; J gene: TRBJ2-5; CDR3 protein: CASSPAETQYF; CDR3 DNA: TGTGCCAGCAGCCCGGCGGAGACCCAGTACTTC
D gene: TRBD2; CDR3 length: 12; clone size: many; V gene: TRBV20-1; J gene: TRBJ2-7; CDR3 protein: CSAPGGRHEQYF; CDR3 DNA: TGCAGTGCTCCCGGCGGGAGACACGAGCAGTACTTC
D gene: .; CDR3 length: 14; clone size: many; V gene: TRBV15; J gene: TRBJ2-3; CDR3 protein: CATSGRMYTDTQYF; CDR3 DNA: TGTGCCACCAGCGGTAGAATGTACACAGATACGCAGTATTTT
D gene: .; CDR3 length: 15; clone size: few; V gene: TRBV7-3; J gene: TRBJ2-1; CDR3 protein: CASSPGLGAYNEQFF; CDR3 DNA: TGTGCCAGCAGCCCCGGACTGGGGGCATACAATGAGCAGTTCTTC
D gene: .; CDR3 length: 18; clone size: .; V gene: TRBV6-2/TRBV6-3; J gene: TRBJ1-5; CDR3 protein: CASSYSRSRVIGNQPQHF; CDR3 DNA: TGTGCCAGCAGTTACTCGAGGAGTAGGGTCATCGGCAATCAGCCCCAGCATTTT
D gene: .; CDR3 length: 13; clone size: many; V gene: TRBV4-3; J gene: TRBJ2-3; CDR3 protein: CASSQDQVDTQYF; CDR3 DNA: TGCGCCAGCAGCCAAGATCAGGTAGATACGCAGTATTTT
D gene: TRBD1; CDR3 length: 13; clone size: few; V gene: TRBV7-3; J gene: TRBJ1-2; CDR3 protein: CASSPYRGLGYTF; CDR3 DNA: TGTGCCAGCAGTCCGTACAGGGGGCTTGGCTACACCTTC
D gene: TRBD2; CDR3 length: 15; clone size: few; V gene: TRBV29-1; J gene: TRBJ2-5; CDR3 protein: CSVDQSSGGGETQYF; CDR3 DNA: TGCAGCGTTGACCAATCTAGCGGGGGGGGAGAGACCCAGTACTTC
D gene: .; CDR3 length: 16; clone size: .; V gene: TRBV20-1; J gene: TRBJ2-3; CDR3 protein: CCARDLGGRETDTQYF; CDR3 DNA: TGCTGTGCTAGAGATCTTGGAGGCAGGGAGACAGATACGCAGTATTTT
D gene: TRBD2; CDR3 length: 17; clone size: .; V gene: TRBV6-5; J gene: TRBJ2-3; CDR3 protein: CASSYSRRGGPVDTQYF; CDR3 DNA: TGTGCCAGCAGTTACTCCCGGCGGGGGGGCCCTGTAGATACGCAGTATTTT
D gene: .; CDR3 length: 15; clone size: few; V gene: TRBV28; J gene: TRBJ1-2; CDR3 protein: CASSLPSLANYGYTF; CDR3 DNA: TGTGCCAGCAGTCTCCCCTCGTTAGCTAACTATGGCTACACCTTC
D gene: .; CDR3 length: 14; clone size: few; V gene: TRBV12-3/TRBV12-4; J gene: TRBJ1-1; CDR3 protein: CASSTGARNTEAFF; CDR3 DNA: TGTGCCAGCAGTACGGGGGCTCGGAACACTGAAGCTTTCTTT
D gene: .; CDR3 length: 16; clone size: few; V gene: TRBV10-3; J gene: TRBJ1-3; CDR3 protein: CGSSRGTENSGNTIYF; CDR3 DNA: TGCGGAAGCTCGCGGGGGACCGAGAACTCTGGAAACACCATATATTTT
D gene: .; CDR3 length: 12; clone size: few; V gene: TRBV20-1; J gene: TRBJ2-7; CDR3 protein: CSARRGTYEQYF; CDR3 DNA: TGCAGTGCTCGGAGGGGCACCTACGAGCAGTACTTC
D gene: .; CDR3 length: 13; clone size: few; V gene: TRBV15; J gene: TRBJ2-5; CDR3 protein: CATSNPNQETQYF; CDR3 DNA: TGTGCCACCAGCAACCCTAACCAAGAGACCCAGTACTTC
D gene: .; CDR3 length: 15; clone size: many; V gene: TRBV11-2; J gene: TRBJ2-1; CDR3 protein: CASSLTRGYMVVQFF; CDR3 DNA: TGTGCCAGCAGTTTGACTAGAGGGTACATGGTTGTGCAGTTCTTC
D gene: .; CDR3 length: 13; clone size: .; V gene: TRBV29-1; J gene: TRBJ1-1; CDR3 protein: CSAGGRGNTEAFF; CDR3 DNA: TGCAGCGCCGGAGGGAGGGGAAACACTGAAGCTTTCTTT
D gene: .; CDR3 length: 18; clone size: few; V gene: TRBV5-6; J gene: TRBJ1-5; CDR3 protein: CASSLGGIELYSNQPQHF; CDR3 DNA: TGTGCCAGCAGCTTGGGGGGGATTGAACTCTATAGCAATCAGCCCCAGCATTTT
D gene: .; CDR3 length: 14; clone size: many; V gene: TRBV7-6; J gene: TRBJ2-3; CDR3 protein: CASSLEADTDTQYF; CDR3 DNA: TGTGCCAGCAGCTTGGAGGCCGACACAGATACGCAGTATTTT
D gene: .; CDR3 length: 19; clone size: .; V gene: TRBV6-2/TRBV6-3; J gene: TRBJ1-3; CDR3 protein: CASSYRGRTPKTSGNTIYF; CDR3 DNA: TGTGCCAGCAGTTACAGAGGCAGGACTCCTAAGACCTCTGGAAACACCATATATTTT
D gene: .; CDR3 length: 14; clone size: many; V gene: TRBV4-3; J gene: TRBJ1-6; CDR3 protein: CASSQEGNNSPLHF; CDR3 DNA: TGCGCCAGCAGCCAAGAGGGAAATAATTCACCCCTCCACTTT
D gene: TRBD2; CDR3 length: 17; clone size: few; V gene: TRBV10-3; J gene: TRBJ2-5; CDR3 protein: CAISLGLLAGDQETQYF; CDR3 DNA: TGTGCCATCAGTCTGGGGTTGCTAGCGGGGGACCAAGAGACCCAGTACTTC
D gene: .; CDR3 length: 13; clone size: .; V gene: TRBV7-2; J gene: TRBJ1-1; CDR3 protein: CASSLEGGAEAFF; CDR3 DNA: TGTGCCAGCAGCTTAGAGGGCGGGGCTGAAGCTTTCTTT
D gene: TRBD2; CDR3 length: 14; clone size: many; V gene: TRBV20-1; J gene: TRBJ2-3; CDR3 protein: CSAPSSLAGDTQYF; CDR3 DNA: TGCAGTGCCCCCTCCTCTCTAGCGGGAGATACGCAGTATTTT
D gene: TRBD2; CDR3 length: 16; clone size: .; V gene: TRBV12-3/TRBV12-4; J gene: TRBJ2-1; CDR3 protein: CASSFELLAGREEQFF; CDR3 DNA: TGTGCCAGCAGTTTCGAACTACTAGCGGGCCGGGAGGAGCAGTTCTTC
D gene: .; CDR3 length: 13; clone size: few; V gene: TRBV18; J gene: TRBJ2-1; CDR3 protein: CASSPSQPNEQFF; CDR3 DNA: TGTGCCAGCTCACCATCCCAGCCCAATGAGCAGTTCTTC
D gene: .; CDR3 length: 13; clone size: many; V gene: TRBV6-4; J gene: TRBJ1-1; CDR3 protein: CASSDRDNTEAFF; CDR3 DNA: TGTGCCAGCAGTGACCGGGACAACACTGAAGCTTTCTTT
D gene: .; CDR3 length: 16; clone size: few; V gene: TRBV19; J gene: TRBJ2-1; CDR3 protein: CASSTWTSSSYNEQFF; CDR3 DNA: TGTGCCAGTAGTACCTGGACCTCCTCCTCCTACAATGAGCAGTTCTTC